The rows below give T cell receptor beta chains drawn from one sample of a study of CD8+ T cells in alopecia areata. The data were produced by immunoSEQ multiplex PCR, yet TCRdb's version contains in-frame clones alone and is incomplete. The data show hundreds of thousands of clones, around two thirds seen once. The material sequenced was CD4+ T cells sorted from blood, taken at week 0. The receptors derive from a human donor with alopecia areata. Each CDR3 is given with its conserved first and last residue. D genes are given only for firm matches. Not all rows give a size; the values are once, few, many and, for expanded clones, a class.

D gene: TRBD1; J gene: TRBJ1-6; V gene: TRBV13; clone size: few; CDR3 protein: CASSWGQLNSPLHF; CDR3 DNA: TGTGCCAGCAGCTGGGGACAGCTTAATTCACCCCTCCACTTT
D gene: NA; J gene: TRBJ1-2; V gene: TRBV9; clone size: NA; CDR3 protein: CASSSPSGHYGYTF; CDR3 DNA: TGTGCCAGCAGCTCCCCCTCGGGACACTATGGCTACACCTTC
D gene: NA; J gene: TRBJ1-1; V gene: TRBV30; clone size: NA; CDR3 protein: CAWNQGTEAFF; CDR3 DNA: TGTGCCTGGAATCAGGGGACTGAAGCTTTCTTT
D gene: NA; J gene: TRBJ1-1; V gene: TRBV29-1; clone size: NA; CDR3 protein: CSARVGVTEAFF; CDR3 DNA: TGCAGCGCCCGGGTGGGGGTGACTGAAGCTTTCTTT
D gene: NA; J gene: TRBJ1-4; V gene: TRBV27; clone size: NA; CDR3 protein: CASSFGANEKLFF; CDR3 DNA: TGTGCCAGCAGTTTCGGGGCTAATGAAAAACTGTTTTTT
D gene: NA; J gene: TRBJ1-1; V gene: TRBV18; clone size: few; CDR3 protein: CASSPLRLVDGEAFF; CDR3 DNA: TGTGCCAGCTCACCACTCCGCCTTGTCGACGGGGAAGCTTTCTTT
D gene: NA; J gene: TRBJ1-5; V gene: TRBV7-8; clone size: NA; CDR3 protein: CASSFRGGGDQPQHF; CDR3 DNA: TGTGCCAGCAGCTTCAGGGGTGGGGGCGATCAGCCCCAGCATTTT
D gene: TRBD1; J gene: TRBJ1-2; V gene: TRBV7-2; clone size: NA; CDR3 protein: CASSWDSTNYGYTF; CDR3 DNA: TGTGCCAGCAGTTGGGACAGCACTAACTATGGCTACACCTTC
D gene: NA; J gene: TRBJ2-1; V gene: TRBV29-1; clone size: few; CDR3 protein: CSVEYPLGEQFF; CDR3 DNA: TGCAGCGTTGAATACCCCCTTGGAGAGCAGTTCTTC
D gene: NA; J gene: TRBJ2-5; V gene: TRBV4-1; clone size: few; CDR3 protein: CASSRSPQETQYF; CDR3 DNA: TGCGCCAGCAGCCGCTCCCCCCAAGAGACCCAGTACTTC
D gene: TRBD2; J gene: TRBJ2-5; V gene: TRBV7-3; clone size: NA; CDR3 protein: CASSPRGDGTQYF; CDR3 DNA: TGTGCCAGCAGCCCCCGGGGGGATGGGACCCAGTACTTC
D gene: TRBD1; J gene: TRBJ1-2; V gene: TRBV5-4; clone size: NA; CDR3 protein: CASSFTGAYGYTF; CDR3 DNA: TGTGCCAGCAGCTTTACAGGGGCCTATGGCTACACCTTC
D gene: NA; J gene: TRBJ2-5; V gene: TRBV29-1; clone size: NA; CDR3 protein: CSVGPPRETQYF; CDR3 DNA: TGCAGCGTCGGACCACCGCGAGAGACCCAGTACTTC
D gene: NA; J gene: TRBJ2-6; V gene: TRBV29-1; clone size: NA; CDR3 protein: CSVGIGGLGSGANVLTF; CDR3 DNA: TGCAGCGTCGGTATAGGCGGGCTCGGCTCTGGGGCCAACGTCCTGACTTTC
D gene: TRBD1; J gene: TRBJ2-4; V gene: TRBV11-3; clone size: NA; CDR3 protein: CASASAPTGTAENIQYF; CDR3 DNA: TGTGCCAGCGCCTCAGCCCCAACCGGGACAGCAGAAAACATTCAGTACTTC
D gene: NA; J gene: TRBJ2-5; V gene: TRBV29-1; clone size: NA; CDR3 protein: CSVDERETQYF; CDR3 DNA: TGCAGCGTTGATGAGCGAGAGACCCAGTACTTC
D gene: TRBD1; J gene: TRBJ2-5; V gene: TRBV29-1; clone size: few; CDR3 protein: CSVSGGGETQYF; CDR3 DNA: TGCAGCGTTTCAGGGGGCGGTGAGACCCAGTACTTC
D gene: NA; J gene: TRBJ2-7; V gene: TRBV29-1; clone size: NA; CDR3 protein: CSVETPREQYF; CDR3 DNA: TGCAGCGTTGAGACACCGCGCGAGCAGTACTTC
D gene: NA; J gene: TRBJ2-7; V gene: TRBV10-3; clone size: NA; CDR3 protein: CAISATSGAPGTYEQYF; CDR3 DNA: TGTGCCATCAGTGCCACCTCGGGAGCGCCCGGTACCTACGAGCAGTACTTC
D gene: NA; J gene: TRBJ1-2; V gene: TRBV2; clone size: NA; CDR3 protein: CASLEEQGRAYGYTF; CDR3 DNA: TGTGCCAGCCTCGAGGAGCAGGGGCGCGCCTATGGCTACACCTTC
D gene: NA; J gene: TRBJ1-6; V gene: TRBV7-2; clone size: NA; CDR3 protein: CASSLPREPSPLHF; CDR3 DNA: TGTGCCAGCAGCTTACCCAGGGAGCCTTCACCCCTCCACTTT
D gene: NA; J gene: TRBJ1-2; V gene: TRBV9; clone size: NA; CDR3 protein: CASSVGAGNYGYTF; CDR3 DNA: TGTGCCAGCAGCGTAGGAGCAGGGAACTATGGCTACACCTTC
D gene: NA; J gene: TRBJ1-5; V gene: TRBV6-5; clone size: NA; CDR3 protein: CASSYSVGQPQHF; CDR3 DNA: TGTGCCAGCAGTTACTCTGTGGGTCAGCCCCAGCATTTT
D gene: TRBD1; J gene: TRBJ2-4; V gene: TRBV5-1; clone size: few; CDR3 protein: CASSNRGRDIQYF; CDR3 DNA: TGCGCCAGCAGCAACAGGGGTAGAGACATTCAGTACTTC
D gene: TRBD2; J gene: TRBJ2-5; V gene: TRBV15; clone size: NA; CDR3 protein: CATSRDDGLGHGETQYF; CDR3 DNA: TGTGCCACCAGCAGAGATGATGGACTAGGCCACGGGGAGACCCAGTACTTC
D gene: NA; J gene: TRBJ2-7; V gene: TRBV5-1; clone size: NA; CDR3 protein: CASRPGPQGEQYF; CDR3 DNA: TGCGCCAGCAGACCGGGCCCCCAGGGCGAGCAGTACTTC
D gene: NA; J gene: TRBJ2-7; V gene: TRBV2; clone size: NA; CDR3 protein: CASSGDIYEQYF; CDR3 DNA: TGTGCCAGCAGCGGGGACATCTACGAGCAGTACTTC
D gene: NA; J gene: TRBJ2-7; V gene: TRBV25-1; clone size: NA; CDR3 protein: CASSGDIIDEQYF; CDR3 DNA: TGTGCCAGCAGTGGAGACATAATCGACGAGCAGTACTTC
D gene: NA; J gene: TRBJ2-5; V gene: TRBV4-1; clone size: NA; CDR3 protein: CASSPTAGETQYF; CDR3 DNA: TGCGCCAGCAGCCCCACGGCCGGGGAGACCCAGTACTTC
D gene: TRBD1; J gene: TRBJ1-6; V gene: TRBV9; clone size: NA; CDR3 protein: CASSVQGAGSPLHF; CDR3 DNA: TGTGCCAGCAGCGTTCAGGGGGCAGGGTCACCCCTCCACTTT
D gene: NA; J gene: TRBJ2-1; V gene: TRBV29-1; clone size: once; CDR3 protein: CSARTGNYNEQFF; CDR3 DNA: TGCAGCGCCCGGACGGGAAATTACAATGAGCAGTTCTTC
D gene: NA; J gene: TRBJ2-3; V gene: TRBV5-1; clone size: NA; CDR3 protein: CASSLKDTQYF; CDR3 DNA: TGCGCCAGCAGCTTGAAGGATACGCAGTATTTT
D gene: NA; J gene: TRBJ1-2; V gene: TRBV18; clone size: few; CDR3 protein: CASSPRTGSSNYGYTF; CDR3 DNA: TGTGCCAGCTCACCTCGAACAGGATCCTCTAACTATGGCTACACCTTC
D gene: TRBD1; J gene: TRBJ2-3; V gene: TRBV14; clone size: NA; CDR3 protein: CASTRGYTSTDTQYF; CDR3 DNA: TGTGCCAGCACCAGGGGGTACACTAGCACAGATACGCAGTATTTT
D gene: TRBD2; J gene: TRBJ2-3; V gene: TRBV7-2; clone size: NA; CDR3 protein: CASSLDGTSGGRTQYF; CDR3 DNA: TGTGCCAGCAGCTTGGACGGGACTAGCGGGGGTCGTACGCAGTATTTT
D gene: NA; J gene: TRBJ2-1; V gene: TRBV6-5; clone size: NA; CDR3 protein: CASSYLSSYNEQFF; CDR3 DNA: TGTGCCAGCAGTTACCTGAGCTCCTACAATGAGCAGTTCTTC
D gene: TRBD2; J gene: TRBJ2-1; V gene: TRBV5-4; clone size: NA; CDR3 protein: CASSLSSGGDFNEQFF; CDR3 DNA: TGTGCCAGCAGCTTGTCTAGCGGGGGGGATTTCAATGAGCAGTTCTTC
D gene: NA; J gene: TRBJ2-2; V gene: TRBV12-5; clone size: NA; CDR3 protein: CASGLLPNTGELFF; CDR3 DNA: TGTGCTAGTGGGTTACTCCCGAACACCGGGGAGCTGTTTTTT
D gene: TRBD1; J gene: TRBJ1-1; V gene: TRBV7-9; clone size: once; CDR3 protein: CASSAPTGGNTEAFF; CDR3 DNA: TGTGCCAGCAGCGCCCCGACAGGGGGGAACACTGAAGCTTTCTTT
D gene: NA; J gene: TRBJ2-4; V gene: TRBV13; clone size: NA; CDR3 protein: CASSLGWSSGGAGLAKNIQYF; CDR3 DNA: TGTGCCAGCAGCTTAGGGTGGTCGTCCGGCGGGGCCGGATTGGCCAAAAACATTCAGTACTTC
D gene: NA; J gene: TRBJ1-2; V gene: TRBV30; clone size: NA; CDR3 protein: CAWSVSSNGGYTF; CDR3 DNA: TGTGCCTGGAGTGTATCTTCCAATGGTGGCTACACCTTC
D gene: NA; J gene: TRBJ1-6; V gene: TRBV25-1; clone size: NA; CDR3 protein: CASSGPGSPLHF; CDR3 DNA: TGTGCCAGCAGTGGGCCAGGATCACCCCTCCACTTT
D gene: TRBD1; J gene: TRBJ2-3; V gene: TRBV6-4; clone size: NA; CDR3 protein: CASSRQGAAPGDTQYF; CDR3 DNA: TGTGCCAGCAGCAGACAGGGGGCAGCCCCTGGGGATACGCAGTATTTT
D gene: TRBD2; J gene: TRBJ2-1; V gene: TRBV6-5; clone size: NA; CDR3 protein: CATQGLAGVYNEQFF; CDR3 DNA: TGTGCCACCCAGGGACTAGCGGGGGTTTACAATGAGCAGTTCTTC
D gene: TRBD1; J gene: TRBJ2-4; V gene: TRBV7-2; clone size: NA; CDR3 protein: CASSLAPGTDKNIQYF; CDR3 DNA: TGTGCCAGCAGCTTAGCGCCCGGGACAGACAAAAACATTCAGTACTTC
D gene: NA; J gene: TRBJ2-7; V gene: TRBV30; clone size: NA; CDR3 protein: CAWRRQGSYEQYF; CDR3 DNA: TGTGCCTGGAGACGGCAGGGCTCCTACGAGCAGTACTTC
D gene: NA; J gene: TRBJ1-6; V gene: TRBV30; clone size: NA; CDR3 protein: CAWNYGTGNSPLHF; CDR3 DNA: TGTGCCTGGAACTACGGGACGGGGAATTCACCCCTCCACTTT
D gene: TRBD1; J gene: TRBJ1-1; V gene: TRBV2; clone size: NA; CDR3 protein: CASRGTVNTEAFF; CDR3 DNA: TGTGCCAGCAGGGGGACAGTAAACACTGAAGCTTTCTTT
D gene: NA; J gene: TRBJ1-2; V gene: TRBV19; clone size: NA; CDR3 protein: CASSTRLIPNYGYTF; CDR3 DNA: TGTGCCAGTAGTACTCGACTAATCCCTAACTATGGCTACACCTTC
D gene: NA; J gene: TRBJ1-4; V gene: TRBV20-1; clone size: NA; CDR3 protein: CSARRDEKLFF; CDR3 DNA: TGCAGTGCAAGGCGTGATGAAAAACTGTTTTTT
D gene: TRBD1; J gene: TRBJ2-1; V gene: TRBV29-1; clone size: NA; CDR3 protein: CSVDRPGQGTYNEQFF; CDR3 DNA: TGCAGCGTTGATCGCCCGGGACAGGGGACGTACAATGAGCAGTTCTTC